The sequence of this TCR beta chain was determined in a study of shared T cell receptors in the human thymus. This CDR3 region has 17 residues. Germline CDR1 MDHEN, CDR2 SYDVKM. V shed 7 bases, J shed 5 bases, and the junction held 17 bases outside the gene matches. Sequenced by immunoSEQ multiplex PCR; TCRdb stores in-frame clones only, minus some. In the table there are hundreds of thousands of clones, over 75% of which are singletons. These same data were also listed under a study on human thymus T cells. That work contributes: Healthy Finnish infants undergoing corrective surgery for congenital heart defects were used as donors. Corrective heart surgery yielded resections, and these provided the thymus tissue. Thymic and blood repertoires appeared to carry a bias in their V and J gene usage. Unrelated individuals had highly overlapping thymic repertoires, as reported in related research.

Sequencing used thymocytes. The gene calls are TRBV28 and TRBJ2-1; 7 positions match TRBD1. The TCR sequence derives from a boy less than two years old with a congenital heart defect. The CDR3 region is CASNSLNQATGDNEQFF. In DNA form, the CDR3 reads TGTGCCAGCAACTCACTGAACCAGGCCACAGGGGACAATGAGCAGTTCTTC.